Following are 13 T cell receptor beta chains from one sample sequenced in a study of tumor-infiltrating lymphocytes in primary liver carcinoma. DNA and RNA were both co-extracted from about 19-30 mg of bulk tissue that had not been sorted. Researchers generated TCR beta cDNA from about 460 ng of total RNA, relying on a constant-region primer. Slightly modified ARM-PCR served as the procedure for the TCR beta libraries. These libraries came from three rounds of nested multiplex PCR. TRBV1-TRBV30 forward primers paired with a C-beta reverse primer were used in the first two PCR rounds, which ran roughly 9 cycles each. TCRdb re-called the multiplex PCR reads through MiXCR, storing one row per CDR3 protein. The profile shows under 150,000 distinct CDR3 sequences, less than 75% of them singletons. Sequenced material: tumor-adjacent normal liver tissue. These TCRs come from a woman aged 60-75 years with primary liver carcinoma and hepatitis B virus infection.

The count of this clonotype is one. The chain links TRBV11-1 to TRBJ2-7; TRBD1 matches at 7 bases. Germline V lookup: CDR1 SGHAT, CDR2 FQDESV (reference sequence). The junction had 28 bases not matched to a gene; V was cut back by 6 bases and J by 11 bases. CDR3 size: 18 residues. CDR3: CASSNQRGQREWVYEEYF. The CDR3 coding sequence is TGTGCCAGCAGTAACCAACGGGGACAGAGAGAATGGGTCTACGAAGAGTACTTC.

Details on this clonotype: An end of the junction does not agree with germline; a read error may underlie this. This chain joins TRBV12-3 or TRBV12-4 and TRBJ1-2; D might be TRBD1 (5 bases). The CDR3 contains 14 residues. The CDR3 reads CASSLREGSYCYAF. CDR3 nucleotides: TGTGCCAGCAGTTTACGGGAGGGGTCCTATTGCTACGCCTTC.

This clonotype was detected only a few times. A junction end diverges from the germline sequence, so it may reflect a read error. The chain joins TRBV11-2 to TRBJ2-7; 8 bases fit TRBD2. Germline V gene lookup returns CDR1 SGHAT and CDR2 FQNNGV. CDR3 length equals 18 residues. In DNA, the CDR3 is TGTGCCAGCAGCTTAGATTGGGCCAGTCTAGCGGGTCCCCACGAGCAGTATTTC. Amino acids: CASSLDWASLAGPHEQYF.

This clonotype was seen just once. This could be a read error, since a much larger clone is one nucleotide away. The missing conserved phenylalanine or tryptophan at the end of this CDR3 makes a read error likely. The genes are TRBV5-1 and TRBJ1-6, with D unclear. The CDR3 extends over 15 amino acids. Per the germline V gene, CDR1 is SGHRS and CDR2 is YFSETQ. V lost 2 bases and J 7 bases, leaving 13 bases between the germline ends. The CDR3 sequence: CASSFSRAENSPLHY. As DNA, the CDR3 is TGCGCCAGCAGCTTTAGCCGGGCCGAAAATTCACCCCTCCACTAT.

A word on this clonotype: This sequence may be a read error, since a much larger clone differs from it by one base. The rearrangement uses TRBV14 and TRBJ2-7; possible D gene TRBD2, 5 bases. Germline assignment: CDR1 SGHDN and CDR2 FVKESK. With 3 bases removed from V and 3 bases from J, the gap between germline ends came to 15 bases. The CDR3 length is 15 residues. The CDR3 DNA follows: TGTGCCAGCAGCCAGGCGGCGAGGACTGACTACGAGCAGTACTTC. This encodes CASSQAARTDYEQYF. The full variable domain, its missing parts supplied by reference TRBV14 and TRBJ2-7, is EAGVTQFPSHSVIEKGQTVTLRCDPISGHDNLYWYRRVMGKEIKFLLHFVKESKQDESGMPNNRFLAERTGGTYSTLKVQPAELEDSGVYFCASSQAARTDYEQYFGPGTRLTVT.

This clonotype was observed once. The J gene is TRBJ1-5, the V gene TRBV28; D is ambiguous. Germline CDR1 reads MDHEN; CDR2 reads SYDVKM. The CDR3 sequence is 13 residues long. The CDR3 protein is CDSSFGGDQPQHF. The DNA for the CDR3 is TGTGACAGTAGTTTCGGCGGCGATCAGCCCCAGCATTTT.

Of note for this clonotype: No conserved phenylalanine or tryptophan ends this CDR3, so it is likely a read error. The chain's CDR3 is CASSLTGSDYGYTL. The CDR3 nucleotides read TGTGCTAGCAGCTTAACAGGGTCGGACTATGGTTACACCTTA. The chain couples TRBV11-2 to TRBJ1-2, with a tentative D call TRBD1 (6 bases). CDR1 SGHAT and CDR2 FQNNGV come from the germline V gene. The CDR3 has 14 amino acids.

There are a few counts of this clonotype. This chain links TRBV6-5 with TRBJ1-2; D is unresolved. Germline lookup yields CDR1 MNHEY and CDR2 SVGAGI. Between the trimmed V and J ends, which lost 1 base and 4 bases, there was a span of 31 bases. The CDR3 contains 21 residues. The CDR3 DNA reads TGTGCCAGCAGTTACTTCTCAGTTAGCTACGCGGTCCCCGTAATAGGCTATGGCTACACCTTC. It codes for CASSYFSVSYAVPVIGYGYTF.

This clonotype was recorded many times. This chain uses TRBV29-1 with TRBJ1-3; no definite D call. Trimming stripped 2 bases from V and 1 base from J, with 21 bases between. Germline V gene data show CDR1 as SQVTM and CDR2 as ANQGSEA. The CDR3 covers 18 residues. As DNA, the CDR3 is TGCAGCGTTGAATATCGGCAGTCGGGCAGAACTTCTGGAAACACCATATATTTT. Translation: CSVEYRQSGRTSGNTIYF.

This chain uses TRBV21-1 with TRBJ2-2; the DNA was not compared with TRBD1, the D call given in the table. TRBV21-1 is reported as a pseudogene. The CDR3 runs to 13 residues. The CDR3, as DNA: TGTGCCAATTCGACAGGGAACACCGGGGAGCTGTTTTTT. Translation: CANSTGNTGELFF.

V usage is TRBV6-1 and J usage is TRBJ2-5, with D perhaps TRBD2 (7 bases). The CDR3 is 14 amino acids. The germline gives CDR1 MNHNS, CDR2 SASEGT. The V and J ends lost 6 bases and 5 bases respectively, with 16 bases between them. The CDR3 sequence is CASRLTGGRETQYF. CDR3 sequence (DNA): TGTGCCAGCAGGCTAACGGGGGGCCGGGAGACCCAGTACTTC.

Remarks on this clonotype: It may be a read error: a sequence one base away is much more abundant. The CDR3 region is CASSRTGTQTYGQYF. Here the CDR3 DNA reads TGTGCCAGCAGCCGAACCGGGACGCAAACCTACGGGCAGTACTTC. The rearrangement joins TRBV7-8 to TRBJ2-7, with D perhaps matching TRBD1 or TRBD2 (5 bases each). Germline CDR1 is SGHVS and CDR2 is FQNEAQ. The CDR3 spans 15 residues.

Many counts were recorded for this clonotype. The chain uses TRBV6-1 and TRBJ2-1; either TRBD1 or TRBD2 may supply D (5 bases each). V gave up 2 bases and J gave up 5 bases, with 13 bases separating them. The V gene's germline CDR1 is MNHNS and CDR2 SASEGT. This CDR3 has 15 residues. The CDR3 loop reads CASSELGAEDNEQFF. CDR3 sequence (DNA): TGTGCCAGCAGTGAATTAGGGGCGGAGGACAATGAGCAGTTCTTC.